One and the same sample provided the 2 T cell receptor beta chains below, sequenced in a study of T cell responses to AZD1222 COVID-19 vaccine. Sequencing used immunoSEQ multiplex PCR; TCRdb keeps in-frame clones, though not all of them. Among 140,000 to 150,000 clones listed, 86% were seen once. This material consisted of peripheral blood, taken 28 days after the second AZD1222 dose. The source of these receptors is an adult who received the AZD1222 COVID-19 vaccine.

The CDR3 coding sequence is TGTGCCAGCGGGGTTCGGTTATGGGGTAATGAAAAACTGTTTTTT. Residues: CASGVRLWGNEKLFF. The chain uses TRBV28 and TRBJ1-4; D gene ambiguous. V was pared by 8 bases and J by 4 bases, with 17 bases between. Germline V gives CDR1 MDHEN, CDR2 SYDVKM. This CDR3 is built from 15 residues.

The rearrangement links TRBV6-5 to TRBJ2-7; D is unclear. The germline CDR1 and CDR2 sequences are MNHEY and SVGAGI. Trimming took 7 bases from V and 0 from J, leaving 7 bases between them. This CDR3 comprises 12 residues. The CDR3 sequence is CASMRYSYEQYF. CDR3 nucleotides: TGTGCCAGCATGCGTTACTCCTACGAGCAGTACTTC.